This TCR beta chain is from a study of T cells after posttransplantation cyclophosphamide. A marrow graft followed busulfan-fludarabine conditioning, with cyclophosphamide on days +3 and +4. General study findings and limits: Recipient CMV seropositivity and CMV reactivation strongly tracked TRB clonality.

Profiled with immunoSEQ multiplex PCR; TCRdb holds only in-frame clones, not every one. The data show about 2,800 clones, about three fifths seen once. On this clone: Its target is unknown.

The TCR comes from a male patient aged 60-69 years who received an allogeneic stem cell transplant from a related donor and was CMV-positive. Some T cells may have come from the graft donor. This specimen consisted of PBMCs, obtained 30 days after allogeneic stem cell transplant with posttransplant cyclophosphamide.

The DNA for the CDR3 is TGTGCCAGCCTAGGCTCGACCCTGGGTGAGCAGTTCTTC. Translating gives CASLGSTLGEQFF. J is TRBJ2-1 and V is TRBV2; no reliable D call. This CDR3 has 13 amino acids. V lost 8 bases to trimming and J lost 9 bases, with 17 bases between them. Per germline, CDR1 SNHLY and CDR2 FYNNEI.